Shown below are 27 T cell receptor beta chains from a single sample sequenced in a study of Graves' ophthalmopathy and Graves' hyperthyroidism. TCR beta CDR3 regions were amplified from RNA transcripts. RT-PCR with HTBI primers came first, then second-round multiplex PCR. TCRdb re-analysed the multiplex PCR reads in MiXCR, keeping a single row per CDR3 protein. The table lists around 26,000 distinct CDR3 sequences, approximately 48% of them singletons, with 6.5% in the top ten. Sequences were obtained from peripheral blood. The receptors shown here come from an adult woman with stable Graves' hyperthyroidism.

The chain employs TRBV20-1 and TRBJ2-1, with 10 bases aligning to TRBD2. The CDR3 runs 15 residues. V shed 3 bases, J shed 6 bases, and the junction held 8 bases outside the gene matches. CDR1 DFQATT and CDR2 SNEGSKA come from the germline V gene (reference sequence). The DNA for the CDR3 is TGCAGTGCTAGGGAGTTAGCGGGAGGTGGCAATGAGCAGTTCTTC. Protein product: CSARELAGGGNEQFF.

This clonotype was counted ten times or more. The chain has TRBV5-1 and TRBJ2-1, with D tentatively TRBD1 or TRBD2 (6 bases each). Germline V gene data show CDR1 as SGHRS and CDR2 as YFSETQ. The CDR3 extends over 15 amino acids. Trimming stripped 6 bases from V and 3 bases from J, with 16 bases between. CDR3 protein: CASKGGGGFYNEQFF. CDR3 coding DNA: TGCGCCAGCAAAGGAGGAGGGGGGTTCTACAATGAGCAGTTCTTC.

Only a few counts were recorded for this clonotype. The chain employs TRBV29-1 and TRBJ2-1; 12 positions agree with TRBD2. This CDR3 has 15 amino acids. The germline gives CDR1 SQVTM, CDR2 ANQGSEA. Trimming at V came to 3 bases and at J to 4 bases, leaving 4 bases not matched to a gene. CDR3 residues: CSVDVGTSGYNEQFF. The CDR3 nucleotides read TGCAGCGTTGATGTTGGGACTAGCGGGTACAATGAGCAGTTCTTC.

Ten or more counts support this clonotype. This rearrangement joins TRBV19 to TRBJ1-5; D call uncertain. From germline, CDR1 is LNHDA and CDR2 SQIVND (reference sequence). This CDR3 spans 12 amino acids. Trimming removed 5 bases from V and 6 bases from J, with 8 bases in between. CDR3 nucleotide sequence: TGTGCCAGTAGTGTCAGGCTTCAGCCCCAGCATTTT. Translated, it gives CASSVRLQPQHF.

This clonotype was counted once. The CDR3 DNA is TGCAGTGCCGTGAAGTATGGCTACGAGCAGTACTTC. Translated: CSAVKYGYEQYF. The chain combines TRBV20-1 with TRBJ2-7; D is ambiguous. The germline V gene has CDR1 DFQATT and CDR2 SNEGSKA (reference sequence). This CDR3 has 12 residues. V was shortened by 6 bases and J by 3 bases, with 12 bases between the two germline ends.

This clonotype was observed a handful of times. The chain uses TRBV20-1 and TRBJ2-1; D perhaps matches TRBD2 (5 bases). The CDR3 is 13 residues long. The germline gives CDR1 DFQATT, CDR2 SNEGSKA (reference sequence). Deletions cut 3 bases from V and 4 bases from J, with 10 bases between. DNA for the CDR3: TGCAGTGCTAGCGTTAGCGAGTACAATGAGCAGTTCTTC. It is translated as CSASVSEYNEQFF.

This sequence joins TRBV20-1 and TRBJ2-1, with 9 bases aligning to TRBD2. Germline CDR1 is DFQATT and CDR2 is SNEGSKA (reference sequence). The length of the CDR3 is 15 residues. The ends lost 3 bases at V and 0 bases at J; junction bases unmatched: 3. This CDR3 is CSASLGLASYNEQFF. CDR3 nucleotide sequence: TGCAGTGCTAGTTTGGGACTAGCCTCCTACAATGAGCAGTTCTTC.

The CDR3 loop reads CATSENDRDTEAFF. In DNA form, the CDR3 reads TGTGCCACCAGTGAGAATGACAGGGACACTGAAGCTTTCTTT. The chain has TRBV24-1 and TRBJ1-1; 7 bases agree with TRBD1. CDR1 is KGHDR and CDR2 is SFDVKD in the germline V gene. This CDR3 comprises 14 residues. J gave up 3 bases and V 4 bases, and 4 bases lay outside the gene matches.

V and J are TRBV6-6 and TRBJ2-3; D not certain. Germline CDR1 MNHNY, CDR2 SVGAGI (reference sequence). Trimming shortened V by 7 bases and J by 5 bases, and 7 bases separated the two germline ends. The CDR3 is 11 residues long. The CDR3 sequence: CASKARDTQYF. In DNA form, the CDR3 reads TGTGCCAGCAAAGCGAGAGATACGCAGTATTTT.

This clonotype was picked up many times. CDR3 in amino acids: CASKPGQGQEQFF. CDR3 nucleotide sequence: TGTGCCAGCAAGCCGGGACAGGGACAGGAGCAGTTCTTC. The rearrangement links TRBV6-1 to TRBJ2-1; the match to TRBD1 covers 9 bases. After removal of 7 bases from V and 10 bases from J, the junction contained 8 bases not matched to a gene. Germline V gene sequence: CDR1 MNHNS, CDR2 SASEGT. The CDR3 loop spans 13 amino acids.

The chain has TRBV18 and TRBJ1-2, with D possibly matching TRBD1 (5 bases). Trimming removed 2 bases from V and 8 bases from J, with 9 bases in between. The CDR3 covers 12 residues. CDR1 KGHSH and CDR2 LQKENI come from the germline V gene. The CDR3 is CASSPFSGGYTF. CDR3 sequence (DNA): TGTGCCAGCTCACCATTTTCAGGGGGCTACACCTTC.

The table lists this clonotype with many counts. The V call is TRBV6-1, the J call TRBJ2-5; 16 nucleotides line up with TRBD2. After removal of 10 bases from V and 4 bases from J, the junction contained 6 bases not matched to a gene. The CDR3 runs 15 residues. Germline lookup yields CDR1 MNHNS and CDR2 SASEGT. Written as DNA, the CDR3 is TGTGCCACAGGGGGACTAGCGGGAGGGCCAGAGACCCAGTACTTC. Translation gives CATGGLAGGPETQYF.

CDR3 sequence (DNA): TGCAGTGCTCCCTGGACTGGTGCGGGAGCATCCGGCGAGCAGTACTTC. Its protein is CSAPWTGAGASGEQYF. The genes are TRBV20-1 and TRBJ2-7, with 7 bases lining up with TRBD2. CDR1 DFQATT and CDR2 SNEGSKA come from the germline V gene (reference sequence). This CDR3 is built from 16 residues. The V segment lost 5 bases and the J segment 6 bases; nucleotides outside the gene matches: 19.

J is TRBJ2-7 and V is TRBV5-6; D gene unclear. Trimming took off 2 bases at V and 7 bases at J, with 19 bases between the two ends. CDR3 length: 15 residues. Germline CDR1 SGHDT, CDR2 YYEEEE. The CDR3 sequence is CASSFGVLNTGEQYF. The CDR3 DNA follows: TGTGCCAGCAGCTTTGGGGTGTTAAACACCGGGGAGCAGTACTTC. Full variable domain (missing parts from reference TRBV5-6 and TRBJ2-7): DAGVTQSPTHLIKTRGQQVTLRCSPKSGHDTVSWYQQALGQGPQFIFQYYEEEERQRGNFPDRFSGHQFPNYSSELNVNALLLGDSALYLCASSFGVLNTGEQYFGPGTRLTVT.

This clonotype was counted ten times or more. The J gene is TRBJ1-2, the V gene TRBV5-6, with TRBD1 identical over 8 bases. V lost 0 bases, J lost 0 bases, and 4 bases stayed unmatched. Germline V gene data show CDR1 as SGHDT and CDR2 as YYEEEE. This CDR3 spans 16 amino acids. CDR3 nucleotides: TGTGCCAGCAGCTTGGTAGGGACAGGAGCTAACTATGGCTACACCTTC. Translation: CASSLVGTGANYGYTF.

This clonotype was observed at least ten times. Given a much more abundant clone one base away, this may be a read error. The chain uses TRBV5-1 and TRBJ2-5; weak D call: TRBD2 (5 bases). CDR1 SGHRS and CDR2 YFSETQ come from the germline V gene. Trimming took off 3 bases at V and 2 bases at J, with 14 bases between the two ends. The CDR3 sequence is 15 residues long. CDR3 region: CASSSDGVGQETQYF. CDR3 DNA sequence: TGCGCCAGCAGCTCGGACGGGGTTGGGCAAGAGACCCAGTACTTC. Complete variable domain (other parts from reference TRBV5-1 and TRBJ2-5): KAGVTQTPRYLIKTRGQQVTLSCSPISGHRSVSWYQQTPGQGLQFLFEYFSETQRNKGNFPGRFSGRQFSNSRSEMNVSTLELGDSALYLCASSSDGVGQETQYFGPGTRLLVL.

V gene TRBV7-3 combines with J gene TRBJ2-1; 10 positions match TRBD2. Germline CDR1 and CDR2: SGHTA and FQGTGA. The CDR3 is 16 amino acids. Trimming at V came to 0 bases and at J to 6 bases, leaving 5 bases not matched to a gene. As DNA, the CDR3 is TGTGCCAGCAGCTTAACTAGCACTAGCGGGATCAATGAGCAGTTCTTC. It yields the protein CASSLTSTSGINEQFF.

This clonotype was seen ten or more times. The chain combines TRBV11-3 with TRBJ2-7, with no clear D. CDR1 is SGHNT, CDR2 YENEEA, per germline. The CDR3 spans 13 residues. Deletions cut 1 base from V and 1 base from J, with 5 bases between. CDR3 bases: TGTGCCAGCAGCTTAGGTCAGTCCTACGAGCAGTACTTC. Protein: CASSLGQSYEQYF.

Sample share makes this clonotype medium-sized. The chain carries TRBV15 and TRBJ2-2; 7 bases align to TRBD1. The germline CDR1 and CDR2 sequences are LNHNV and YYDKDF (reference sequence). The CDR3 has 15 residues. V dropped 3 bases and J dropped 4; count of bases not matched to a gene: 5. The CDR3 nucleotides are TGTGCCACCAGCAGCCAGGGACAGCTCACCGGGGAGCTGTTTTTT. It specifies CATSSQGQLTGELFF.

This clonotype was observed many times. V is TRBV14 and J is TRBJ2-1; D is undetermined. The CDR3 totals 16 residues. CDR1 and CDR2 (germline): SGHDN, FVKESK. The V gene lost 2 bases and the J gene lost 4 bases, with 15 bases spanning the gap. CDR3 bases: TGTGCCAGCAGCCAACTAATAGGACGCCTTTACAATGAGCAGTTCTTC. Protein product: CASSQLIGRLYNEQFF.

A remark on this clonotype: A much larger clone lies a single base off, so this may be a read error. V usage is TRBV27 and J usage is TRBJ2-1, with 9 bases identical to TRBD1. Germline loops: CDR1 MNHEY, CDR2 SMNVEV (reference sequence). This CDR3 comprises 16 residues. The CDR3 DNA is TGTGCCTGCAGTTTACTACAGGGGGCGAGATACAATGAGCAGTTCTTC. This encodes CACSLLQGARYNEQFF.

The CDR3 region has the DNA TGCAGCGTGGGGACAGGTGGGACAGCGGTAGGCTACACCTTC. As protein: CSVGTGGTAVGYTF. This chain connects TRBV29-1 to TRBJ1-2, with 8 bases lining up with TRBD1. V trimming: 6 bases; J trimming: 8 bases; junction bases outside the gene matches: 14. CDR3 length: 14 amino acids. Germline V gene sequence: CDR1 SQVTM, CDR2 ANQGSEA.

This chain links TRBV10-1 with TRBJ1-2, with D hard to call. CDR3 length: 22 amino acids. Germline CDR1 WNHNN, CDR2 SYGVQD (reference sequence). Trimming removed 3 bases from V and 0 bases from J, with 32 bases in between. The CDR3 loop is CASSESGMGNEQFLCANYGYTF. Here the CDR3 DNA reads TGCGCCAGCAGTGAAAGCGGGATGGGGAATGAGCAGTTCTTATGTGCTAACTATGGCTACACCTTC.

The chain carries TRBV2 and TRBJ1-5, with a possible D match to TRBD1 (5 bases). Trimming shortened V by 7 bases and J by 4 bases, and 11 bases separated the two germline ends. CDR1 SNHLY and CDR2 FYNNEI come from the germline V gene. The CDR3 is 13 residues long. DNA of the CDR3: TGTGCCAGCACGACAGTTCGAAATCAGCCCCAGCATTTT. Protein product: CASTTVRNQPQHF.

The chain carries TRBV9 and TRBJ1-4; no definite D call. CDR1 is SGDLS and CDR2 is YYNGEE in the germline V gene. This CDR3 contains 14 residues. V lost 0 bases, J lost 1 base, and 4 bases lay in between. The chain's CDR3 is CASSVGGTNEKLFF. CDR3 nucleotides: TGTGCCAGCAGCGTAGGGGGAACTAATGAAAAACTGTTTTTT.

In its sample, this clonotype is medium-sized. This sequence joins TRBV5-1 and TRBJ2-3, with 10 bases matching TRBD2. The CDR3 covers 16 residues. After removal of 4 bases from V and 4 bases from J, the junction contained 9 bases not matched to a gene. Germline V gene lookup returns CDR1 SGHRS and CDR2 YFSETQ. DNA for the CDR3: TGCGCCAGCAGCACAACCGGGACTAGCGCCTCAGATACGCAGTATTTT. Encoded protein: CASSTTGTSASDTQYF.

As for this clonotype: An end of the junction differs from the germline gene, which may be a read error. The chain uses TRBV3-1 and TRBJ2-5, with 9 bases identical to TRBD1. This CDR3 is built from 16 residues. CDR1 is LGHDT, CDR2 YNNKEL, per germline (reference sequence). CDR3: CACSNWGQGDRQIQYF. In DNA, the CDR3 is TGTGCCTGCAGTAACTGGGGACAGGGCGATCGGCAGATCCAGTACTTC.